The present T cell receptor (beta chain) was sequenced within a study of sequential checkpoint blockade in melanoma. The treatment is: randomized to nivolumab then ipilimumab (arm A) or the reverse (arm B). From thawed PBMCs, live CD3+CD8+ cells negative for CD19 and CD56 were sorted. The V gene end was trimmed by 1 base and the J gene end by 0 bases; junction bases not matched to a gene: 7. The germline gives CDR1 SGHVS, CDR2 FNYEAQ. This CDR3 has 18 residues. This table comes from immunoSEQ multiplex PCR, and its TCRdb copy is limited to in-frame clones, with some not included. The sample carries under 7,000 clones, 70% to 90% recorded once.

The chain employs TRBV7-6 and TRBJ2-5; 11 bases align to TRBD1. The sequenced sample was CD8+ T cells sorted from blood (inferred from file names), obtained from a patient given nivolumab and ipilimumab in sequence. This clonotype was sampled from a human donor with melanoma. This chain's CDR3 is CASSLGTGGAEYQETQYF. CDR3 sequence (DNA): TGTGCCAGCAGCTTAGGGACAGGGGGCGCTGAGTACCAAGAGACCCAGTACTTC.